These T cell receptor beta chains were read from a single sample in a study of graft-versus-host responses after intestinal transplantation. This table comes from immunoSEQ multiplex PCR, and its TCRdb copy is limited to in-frame clones, with some not included. Among about 21,000 clones listed, nearly 90% were seen once. The sample in question was PBMCs, obtained roughly 64 days after intestinal transplantation. Receptor source: a human patient who received an intestinal transplant, so some T cells may come from the graft donor. Each CDR3 is given with its conserved first and last residue. The order of the fields is V gene, D gene, clone size, J gene, CDR3 protein, CDR3 DNA. The D gene is left open where the match is weak. A clone size is listed for some rows: how often the clone was seen (once, few, many), or a class if it is expanded.

>TRBV6-1|TRBD1|NA|TRBJ2-1
CASSDWDRGPNEQFF
TGTGCCAGCAGTGATTGGGACAGGGGGCCCAATGAGCAGTTCTTC
>TRBV19|NA|NA|TRBJ2-7
CASSIAGKVYEQYF
TGTGCCAGTAGTATAGCAGGGAAGGTGTACGAGCAGTACTTC
>TRBV15|NA|NA|TRBJ1-1
CATSDDRDTEAFF
TGTGCCACCAGCGACGACAGAGACACTGAAGCTTTCTTT
>TRBV12-5|NA|NA|TRBJ1-5
CASGLVDIPQGWDQPQHF
TGTGCTAGTGGTTTGGTAGATATCCCCCAGGGCTGGGATCAGCCCCAGCATTTT
>TRBV30|NA|NA|TRBJ2-3
CAWSAKTDTQYF
TGTGCCTGGAGTGCGAAAACAGATACGCAGTATTTT
>TRBV4-3|NA|NA|TRBJ2-7
CASSQGRQNFYEQYF
TGCGCCAGCAGCCAAGGAAGACAGAATTTCTACGAGCAGTACTTC
>TRBV19|NA|NA|TRBJ2-3
CASSIGLEGVTDTQYF
TGTGCCAGTAGTATTGGGTTGGAGGGGGTCACAGATACGCAGTATTTT
>TRBV10-2|NA|NA|TRBJ1-2
CASSESGHGDYGYTF
TGCGCCAGCAGCGAGTCTGGGCATGGGGATTATGGCTACACCTTC
>TRBV6-5|NA|NA|TRBJ2-7
CASSYQWGLNHEQYF
TGTGCCAGCAGTTACCAGTGGGGGTTGAACCACGAGCAGTACTTC
>TRBV21-1|NA|NA|TRBJ2-7
CASSRDQGQGSYEQYF
TGTGCCAGCAGCCGAGACCAGGGACAGGGCTCCTACGAGCAGTACTTC
>TRBV7-2|TRBD2|NA|TRBJ2-7
CASSLYGGGSTYEQYF
TGTGCCAGCAGCTTATACGGCGGGGGGTCAACCTACGAGCAGTACTTC
>TRBV7-8|NA|few|TRBJ2-7
CASSRRRPDTSYEQYF
TGTGCCAGCAGCCGGCGACGGCCCGATACCTCCTACGAGCAGTACTTC
>TRBV21-1|NA|NA|TRBJ2-2
CASSKVIAGANTGELFF
TGTGCCAGCAGCAAAGTAATAGCCGGAGCGAACACCGGGGAGCTGTTTTTT
>TRBV9|TRBD2|NA|TRBJ2-3
CASSVETGGTTDTQYF
TGTGCCAGCAGCGTAGAAACGGGGGGGACCACAGATACGCAGTATTTT
>TRBV7-2|NA|once|TRBJ2-2
CASSSRQTRELFF
TGTGCCAGCAGCTCGCGGCAGACAAGGGAGCTGTTTTTT
>TRBV30|NA|NA|TRBJ2-2
CAWQDWNTGELFF
TGTGCCTGGCAGGACTGGAACACCGGGGAGCTGTTTTTT
>TRBV11-2|NA|NA|TRBJ2-1
CASSLGHEQFF
TGTGCCAGCAGCTTAGGGCATGAGCAGTTCTTC
>TRBV10-3|TRBD1|NA|TRBJ1-2
CAISQGGGYGYTF
TGTGCCATCAGTCAGGGGGGAGGATATGGCTACACCTTC
>TRBV5-4|NA|NA|TRBJ1-1
CASSYEDLGMNTEAFF
TGTGCCAGCAGCTACGAAGATTTGGGGATGAACACTGAAGCTTTCTTT
>TRBV7-6|TRBD2|NA|TRBJ2-1
CASSSLSGDNPNNEQFF
TGTGCCAGCAGCTCACTTAGCGGGGACAATCCTAACAATGAGCAGTTCTTC
>TRBV11-2|NA|NA|TRBJ2-7
CASSLTGNYEQYF
TGTGCCAGCAGCTTAACAGGGAACTACGAGCAGTACTTC
>TRBV4-3|NA|NA|TRBJ2-3
CASSPFKQGGRTDTQYF
TGCGCCAGCAGCCCCTTCAAACAGGGAGGACGCACAGATACGCAGTATTTT
>TRBV27|NA|once|TRBJ1-1
CASSSLMEKNTEAFF
TGTGCCAGCAGTTCGCTTATGGAGAAGAACACTGAAGCTTTCTTT
>TRBV5-1|NA|NA|TRBJ2-2
CASSLQVPNTGELFF
TGCGCCAGCAGCCTACAGGTCCCGAACACCGGGGAGCTGTTTTTT
>TRBV4-1|NA|NA|TRBJ1-2
CASSQLVLHNYGYTF
TGCGCCAGCAGCCAATTGGTCCTCCATAACTATGGCTACACCTTC
>TRBV27|NA|NA|TRBJ2-7
CASSPPGSSSSYEQYF
TGTGCCAGCAGTCCCCCGGGGTCTTCGAGCTCCTACGAGCAGTACTTC
>TRBV11-2|NA|NA|TRBJ2-1
CASSLPVRRGWDEQFF
TGTGCCAGCAGCTTACCCGTCCGTCGGGGGTGGGATGAGCAGTTCTTC
>TRBV1|NA|NA|TRBJ2-1
CTSSQEAAAERGGSEQFF
TGCACCAGCAGCCAAGAAGCAGCGGCGGAGCGGGGGGGGAGTGAGCAGTTCTTC
>TRBV27|NA|once|TRBJ2-2
CASSLWRGNTGELFF
TGTGCCAGCAGTTTATGGAGGGGGAACACCGGGGAGCTGTTTTTT
>TRBV30|TRBD2|NA|TRBJ2-3
CAWSVYLLAGVDTQYF
TGTGCCTGGAGTGTTTACTTGCTAGCGGGGGTAGATACGCAGTATTTT
>TRBV27|NA|once|TRBJ1-1
CASSLNGQGHNTEAFF
TGTGCCAGCAGTTTAAACGGGCAGGGGCATAACACTGAAGCTTTCTTT
>TRBV4-3|NA|NA|TRBJ2-3
CASSQASRRTDTQYF
TGCGCCAGCAGCCAAGCGAGCAGGCGCACAGATACGCAGTATTTT
>TRBV4-3|NA|NA|TRBJ2-7
CASSQEGHGYEQYF
TGCGCCAGCAGCCAAGAGGGGCACGGATACGAGCAGTACTTC
>TRBV6-4|TRBD2|NA|TRBJ2-3
CASSETSGGTDTQYF
TGTGCCAGCAGTGAGACTAGCGGGGGCACAGATACGCAGTATTTT